This T cell receptor (beta chain) derives from a study of blood T cells in healthy people across ages (dated by TCRdb to the mid-2010s). A note on the overall study: In model experiments, roughly one uniquely barcoded TCR beta cDNA molecule per two T cells was captured by template switching. Age-related changes in TCR beta repertoire diversity were measured in the study by deep sequencing normalized with unique cDNA molecular identifiers. Donors were grouped into four age groups: young (average approximately 16 years), middle-aged (39), aged (approximately 67) and long-lived (approximately 75). To avoid experimental bias, donors of different ages were randomly spread across the sequencing lanes. Using the same blood draw, the study looked at two additional independent replicas of 1 million unique cDNA reads for two donors, one aged 18 to 30 and the other aged 80 or older. Results and caveats for the whole study, not just this receptor: Since profiling was done on bulk unsorted PBMCs, naive and antigen-experienced compartments could not be conclusively compared. Because the CMV infection status of the donors was unknown, age-related changes in expanded clonotypes may potentially have been confounded. Total diversity estimates from one million sequenced T cells were considered lower bounds and underestimates. As age increased, observed TCR beta diversity per million T cells dropped in a roughly linear way, and a significant reduction was already evident by age roughly 36. Observed TCR beta diversity correlated strongly with the percentage of naive T cells measured by flow cytometry. The long-lived group showed more naive CD4+ T cells, fewer expanded clones and increased TCR diversity than the aged group, suggesting age selection.

Note on this clonotype: This receptor's antigen is unknown. Per-base qualities were not stored, and no clone one base away is much larger.

Donors were a few dozen systemically healthy Caucasian individuals from Russia aged roughly 6 to 90 years. Ten milliliters of peripheral blood were collected from each donor into EDTA-treated Vacutainer tubes. Ficoll-Paque density-gradient centrifugation was used to isolate PBMCs, with at least 6 million obtained per sample. Total RNA, at least 6 micrograms per sample, was extracted from PBMCs with Trizol reagent. Naive CD45RAhigh/CD27high T cell percentages were measured by flow cytometry on a PBMC aliquot from every donor. The library was generated by 5' RACE. The data were produced on an Illumina HiSeq 2500. A second PCR of roughly 6 to 11 cycles was performed with a sample-barcoded 5' primer and a J-beta primer mix. A template-switch 5' adaptor carrying 12 random nucleotides introduced a unique molecular identifier onto each TCR beta cDNA molecule. At least 3 million CDR3-containing paired-end reads were obtained from each sample. First-strand cDNA synthesis was performed from all RNA using the Mint cDNA synthesis kit, with priming by a TRBC-specific oligonucleotide. Following uracil-DNA glycosylase treatment, a first 18-cycle PCR with universal primers M1SS and BC2_uni_R was performed on all cDNA. In the authors' own workflow: For normalization, 1 million high-quality reads, each with a distinct molecular identifier, were randomly selected from each sample. Instead of being binned into consensus sequences, reads that shared molecular identifiers were thrown out. MiTCR, run with a Q25 quality threshold and the strictest error-elimination algorithm, handled CDR3 identification, clonotype clustering and error correction. A nonparametric unseen species model with Euler transformation was used to estimate lower-bound total TCR beta diversity. The public reads were reprocessed in TCRdb via fastp at Q25 and MiXCR, keeping in-frame beta chains. Rows are unified per CDR3 protein, each entry keeping the most common DNA and genes. The V and J calls were not made by the authors but by TCRdb's processing. The sample table shows 1.2 million to 1.5 million distinct CDR3 sequences, and 59% are seen once. Of the sample, more than 6% falls within the top ten clones.

Material for sequencing was blood. The sequence came from a man aged 18 to 30 in good health.

The CDR3 here reads CSVSRIVSGSLKADTQYF. In nucleotide form, the sequence is TGCAGCGTATCAAGGATTGTCTCGGGGAGTCTCAAAGCAGATACGCAGTATTTT. The sequence joins TRBV29-1 to TRBJ2-3, with a weak D call of TRBD2 (5 bases match). CDR3 length: 18 amino acids, cysteine to phenylalanine. Kept here is only the CDR3 DNA, which spans 54 bases and is read in frame from base 1. V was cut back by 6 bases and J by 4 bases, leaving a gap of 29 bases between them. Sequences SQVTM (CDR1) and ANQGSEA (CDR2) are obtained from the germline V gene.